This T cell receptor (beta chain) was recovered during a study of T-cell memory formation after mild COVID-19. TCRdb called the 5' RACE reads again in MiXCR, with one record for every CDR3 protein. The data contain around 300,000 distinct CDR3 sequences, roughly 8.2% of them singletons. This clonotype was seen more than once but under ten times. The sample was PBMCs or a T cell subset sorted from them (not recorded which). This sequence originates from a man aged 18 to 29 who had mild COVID-19 (a few samples of this study predate the infection). Cell type and time point are not known.

The CDR3 is CSEWTGGANGYTF. In DNA form, the CDR3 reads TGCAGCGAATGGACAGGGGGCGCGAATGGCTACACCTTC. The rearrangement joins TRBV29-1 to TRBJ1-2, with TRBD1 identical over 11 bases. The germline V gene encodes CDR1 SQVTM and CDR2 ANQGSEA. The CDR3 sequence is 13 residues long. V gave up 7 bases and J gave up 6 bases; unmatched junction bases: 7. The full variable domain, completed using reference TRBV29-1 and TRBJ1-2, is SAVISQKPSRDICQRGTSLTIQCQVDSQVTMMFWYRQQPGQSLTLIATANQGSEATYESGFVIDKFPISRPNLTFSTLTVSNMSPEDSSIYLCSEWTGGANGYTFGSGTRLTVV.